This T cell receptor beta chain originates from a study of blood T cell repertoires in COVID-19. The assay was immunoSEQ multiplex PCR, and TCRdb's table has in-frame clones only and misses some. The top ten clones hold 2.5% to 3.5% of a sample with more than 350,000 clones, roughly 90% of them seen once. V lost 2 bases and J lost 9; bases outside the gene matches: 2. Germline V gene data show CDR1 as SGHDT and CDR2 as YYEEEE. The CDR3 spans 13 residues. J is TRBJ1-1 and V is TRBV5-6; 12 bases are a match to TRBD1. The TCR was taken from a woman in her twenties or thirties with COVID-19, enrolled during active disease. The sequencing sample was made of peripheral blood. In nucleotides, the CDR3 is TGTGCCAGCAGCTTAGGGACAGGGGGCAAAGCTTTCTTT. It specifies CASSLGTGGKAFF.